A single TCR beta chain is shown here with its context. Antigen unknown. The sample belongs to a study of T cells in localized non-small cell lung cancer. The CDR3 contains 15 residues. Germline loops: CDR1 LNHDA, CDR2 SQIVND (reference sequence). Trimming removed 6 bases from V and 5 bases from J; junction bases left unmatched: 8. Notes on the study in general: Longer overall survival was associated with a higher density of T cells in the blood. Among the top 100 tumor clones, a median roughly 57 appeared in adjacent lung.

Clones were read by immunoSEQ multiplex PCR, and TCRdb kept only the in-frame ones, dropping some. Of 45,000 to 60,000 clones listed, around 83% are singletons. The clonotype was recovered from a man between 40 and 75 years old with stage II lung adenocarcinoma. Here the sequenced sample was PBMCs, taken before any cancer treatment. The genes are TRBV19 and TRBJ2-1; 9 bases are shared with TRBD1. DNA of the CDR3: TGTGCCAGTAGACCGGGACAGGGCGTACACAATGAGCAGTTCTTC. Translating it yields CASRPGQGVHNEQFF.